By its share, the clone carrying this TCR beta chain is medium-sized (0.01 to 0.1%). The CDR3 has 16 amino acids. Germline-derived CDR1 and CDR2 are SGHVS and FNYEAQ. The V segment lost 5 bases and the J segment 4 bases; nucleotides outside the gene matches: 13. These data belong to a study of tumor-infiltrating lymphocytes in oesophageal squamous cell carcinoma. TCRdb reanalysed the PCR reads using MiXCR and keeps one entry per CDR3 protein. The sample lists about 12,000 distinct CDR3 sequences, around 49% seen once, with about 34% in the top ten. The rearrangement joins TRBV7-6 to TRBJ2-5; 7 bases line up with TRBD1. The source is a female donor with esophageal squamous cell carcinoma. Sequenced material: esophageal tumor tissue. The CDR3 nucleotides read TGTGCCAGCAGCCCGACGACAGGGAGTAGCTCAGAGACCCAGTACTTC. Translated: CASSPTTGSSSETQYF.